The 30 T cell receptor beta chains in this list originate from one sample, sequenced in a study of blood T cell repertoires in COVID-19. Sequenced by immunoSEQ multiplex PCR; TCRdb stores in-frame clones only, minus some. In the table there are about 9,600 clones, nearly 90% of which are singletons. The sample was peripheral blood. The origin of the receptors is a human donor in a cohort sampled during active COVID-19.

The rearrangement links TRBV10-3 to TRBJ2-7; D might be TRBD1 (6 bases). CDR3 length equals 14 residues. Germline CDR1 reads ENHRY; CDR2 reads SYGVKD. V was clipped by 2 bases and J by 4 bases, with 12 bases between them. The CDR3 reads CAISEMTGSYEQYF. The CDR3 nucleotides read TGTGCCATCAGTGAGATGACAGGCTCTTACGAGCAGTACTTC.

The CDR3: CASSLDGTGEHTGELFF. CDR3 DNA: TGTGCCAGCAGCTTGGATGGGACAGGGGAGCACACCGGGGAGCTGTTTTTT. V is TRBV5-8 and J is TRBJ2-2; 10 nucleotides match TRBD1. In germline, CDR1 is SGHTS, CDR2 YDEGEE. V was pared by 0 bases and J by 3 bases, with 5 bases of the junction left unmatched. This CDR3 has 17 amino acids. Full variable domain (outside the CDR3, taken from reference TRBV5-8 and TRBJ2-2): EAGVTQSPTHLIKTRGQQATLRCSPISGHTSVYWYQQALGLGLQFLLWYDEGEERNRGNFPPRFSGRQFPNYSSELNVNALELEDSALYLCASSLDGTGEHTGELFFGEGSRLTVL.

The chain recombines TRBV7-8 with TRBJ2-7, with a weak D call TRBD2 (6 bases). Trimming stripped 2 bases from V and 5 bases from J, with 19 bases between. This CDR3 is 16 amino acids long. Per germline, CDR1 SGHVS and CDR2 FQNEAQ. The CDR3 spells CASSLSGGALGDEQYF. CDR3 DNA: TGTGCCAGCAGCTTATCTGGAGGGGCTTTAGGCGACGAGCAGTACTTC.

The chain is built from TRBV7-9 and TRBJ1-1; D is unresolved. The germline gives CDR1 SEHNR, CDR2 FQNEAQ (reference sequence). The CDR3 runs to 13 residues. Trimming took off 1 base at V and 6 bases at J, with 9 bases between the two ends. The CDR3 sequence is CASSLERIPEAFF. The CDR3 region has the DNA TGTGCCAGCAGCTTAGAGAGGATCCCTGAAGCTTTCTTT.

This clone was observed a few times. The rearrangement joins TRBV2 to TRBJ1-2; no definite D call. The CDR3 runs to 12 residues. The germline V gene has CDR1 SNHLY and CDR2 FYNNEI. V dropped 4 bases and J dropped 4 bases, with 7 bases sitting between them. The CDR3 sequence: CASSVNVYGYTF. The CDR3 DNA sequence: TGTGCCAGCAGTGTTAATGTCTATGGCTACACCTTC.

In its sample, this clone was seen a few times. The chain recombines TRBV4-1 with TRBJ2-1, with 9 bases lining up with TRBD1. Losses at the gene ends were 1 base for V and 8 bases for J; bases not matched to a gene: 9. CDR3 size: 16 residues. Germline CDR1 is MGHRA and CDR2 is YSYEKL. CDR3 loop: CASSQAGQGYSYEQFF. CDR3 coding DNA: TGCGCCAGCAGCCAAGCTGGACAGGGGTATTCGTATGAGCAGTTCTTC.

The chain couples TRBV6-1 to TRBJ2-1, with 8 bases lining up with TRBD2. This CDR3 is 15 amino acids long. The trim removed 3 bases at V and 7 bases at J, leaving 8 bases unmatched. Germline CDR1 is MNHNS and CDR2 is SASEGT. The CDR3 region is CASSDAGGTVNEQFF. CDR3 DNA sequence: TGTGCCAGCAGTGACGCGGGGGGTACAGTGAATGAGCAGTTCTTC.

J is TRBJ1-4 and V is TRBV5-1; 8 bases agree with TRBD1. This CDR3 is 15 amino acids long. Germline V lookup: CDR1 SGHRS, CDR2 YFSETQ. The trim removed 4 bases at V and 5 bases at J, leaving 7 bases unmatched. The CDR3 loop reads CASSPGTGGNEKLFF. In DNA, the CDR3 is TGCGCCAGCAGCCCAGGAACAGGGGGGAATGAAAAACTGTTTTTT. The variable domain in full, completed from reference TRBV5-1 and TRBJ1-4, reads KAGVTQTPRYLIKTRGQQVTLSCSPISGHRSVSWYQQTPGQGLQFLFEYFSETQRNKGNFPGRFSGRQFSNSRSEMNVSTLELGDSALYLCASSPGTGGNEKLFFGSGTQLSVL.

V gene TRBV9 combines with J gene TRBJ2-1, with a possible D match to TRBD1 (6 bases). The germline V gene has CDR1 SGDLS and CDR2 YYNGEE. The CDR3 spans 14 residues. Between the trimmed V and J ends, which lost 0 bases and 9 bases, there was a span of 13 bases. Written as DNA, the CDR3 is TGTGCCAGCAGCGTAGCTTGGCAGGGGATTGAGCAGTTCTTC. Its translation is CASSVAWQGIEQFF.

The table lists this clone with a few counts. The junction departs from the called germline gene at one end, perhaps through a read error. The rearrangement links TRBV7-7 to TRBJ2-5; 7 bases are shared with TRBD1. The germline gives CDR1 SSHAT, CDR2 FNYEAQ (reference sequence). The CDR3 runs 15 residues. CDR3 sequence (DNA): TGTGCTAGCAGCTTATCCCAGGGGGTCCAAGAGACCCAGTACTTC. This codes for CASSLSQGVQETQYF.

The V gene is TRBV25-1, the J gene TRBJ2-3; TRBD1 matches 8 bases. V shed 4 bases and J 4 bases; nucleotides not matched to a gene: 4. The germline V gene has CDR1 MGHDK and CDR2 SYGVNS. The CDR3 contains 14 residues. For the CDR3, the DNA is TGTGCCAGCAGTGGCCGACAGGGGTCAGATACGCAGTATTTT. It yields the protein CASSGRQGSDTQYF.

This sequence joins TRBV6-5 and TRBJ1-1, with D hard to call. V dropped 0 bases and J dropped 0 bases, with 8 bases sitting between them. The germline V gene has CDR1 MNHEY and CDR2 SVGAGI. This CDR3 contains 15 residues. The CDR3 sequence: CASSYSPGVNTEAFF. The CDR3 DNA reads TGTGCCAGCAGTTACTCTCCGGGAGTGAACACTGAAGCTTTCTTT.

The chain recombines TRBV30 with TRBJ2-5, with 11 bases lining up with TRBD2. CDR3 length equals 14 residues. In germline, CDR1 is GTSNPN, CDR2 SVGIG (reference sequence). With V trimmed by 1 base and J by 4 bases, 2 bases remained unmatched. The DNA for the CDR3 is TGTGCCTGGAGTGAAGGACTAGCGGGAGAGACCCAGTACTTC. Amino acids: CAWSEGLAGETQYF.

On this clone itself: One end of the junction fails to match germline, which may point to a read error. This same CDR3 is encoded by further DNA sequences in the sample. The chain has TRBV7-9 and TRBJ1-4, with a tentative D call TRBD1 (5 bases). CDR3 length equals 14 residues. Germline V gene data show CDR1 as SEHNR and CDR2 as FQNEAQ (reference sequence). The CDR3 DNA reads TGTGCCAGCAGCGTTGGACACGTCCAGGAAAAATTGTTTTTT. Its translation is CASSVGHVQEKLFF.

The V and J genes are TRBV7-8 and TRBJ1-1; 8 nucleotides line up with TRBD1. In germline, CDR1 is SGHVS, CDR2 FQNEAQ. The CDR3 runs 15 residues. J lost 3 bases, V lost 5 bases, and 8 bases had no gene match. The CDR3, as DNA: TGTGCCAGCAGCCCCAAGGCAGGGGGCTACACTGAAGCTTTCTTT. It is translated as CASSPKAGGYTEAFF.

This chain links TRBV27 with TRBJ2-5; D gene unclear. From germline, CDR1 is MNHEY and CDR2 SMNVEV (reference sequence). V was clipped by 5 bases and J by 4 bases, with 17 bases between them. The length of the CDR3 is 15 residues. CDR3 in DNA: TGTGCCAGCAGTCCCGACTGGTCTCGGCGAGAGACCCAGTACTTC. Its translation: CASSPDWSRRETQYF.

This sequence joins TRBV2 and TRBJ2-3, with D uncertain. With 1 base removed from V and 3 bases from J, the gap between germline ends came to 8 bases. CDR3 size: 14 residues. CDR1 is SNHLY, CDR2 FYNNEI, per germline. The CDR3 bases are TGTGCCAGCAGTGAAGGGGCACGTACAGATACGCAGTATTTT. Residues: CASSEGARTDTQYF.

V and J are TRBV19 and TRBJ1-1; possibly TRBD1 for D (5 bases). The CDR3 extends over 13 amino acids. V was trimmed by 8 bases and J by 5 bases, leaving 15 bases between them. Germline V lookup: CDR1 LNHDA, CDR2 SQIVND (reference sequence). CDR3 bases: TGTGCCAGTGTGGGGGAGGCGAGGACTGAAGCTTTCTTT. It codes for CASVGEARTEAFF.

The chain employs TRBV24-1 and TRBJ1-3; weak D call: TRBD1 (5 bases). Germline V CDR1 and CDR2: KGHDR, SFDVKD. The CDR3 contains 14 residues. Trimming pared 3 bases from V and 0 bases from J, leaving 5 bases between. The CDR3 coding sequence is TGTGCCACCAGTGATGACAGCTCTGGAAACACCATATATTTT. Its protein product is CATSDDSSGNTIYF.

The chain recombines TRBV13 with TRBJ1-2; a weak D match, TRBD1 (5 bases). V was cut by 3 bases and J by 3 bases, with 11 bases left in between. This CDR3 has 14 amino acids. Germline V lookup: CDR1 PRHDT, CDR2 FYEKMQ (reference sequence). The CDR3 DNA follows: TGTGCCAGCAGCTTTGTCGGGGGTGACTATGGCTACACCTTC. Amino acids: CASSFVGGDYGYTF. Based on the CDR3 plus reference TRBV13 and TRBJ1-2, the full variable domain is AAGVIQSPRHLIKEKRETATLKCYPIPRHDTVYWYQQGPGQDPQFLISFYEKMQSDKGSIPDRFSAQQFSDYHSELNMSSLELGDSALYFCASSFVGGDYGYTFGSGTRLTVV.

The V call is TRBV19, the J call TRBJ1-1, with 9 bases matching TRBD1. With V trimmed by 5 bases and J by 4 bases, 5 bases remained unmatched. The CDR3 loop spans 14 amino acids. Looked up from germline, CDR1 is LNHDA and CDR2 is SQIVND (reference sequence). The CDR3 DNA reads TGTGCCAGTAGTTGGGACAGGGTGGGCACTGAAGCTTTCTTT. It yields the protein CASSWDRVGTEAFF.

The gene calls are TRBV7-9 and TRBJ2-5, with 11 bases aligning to TRBD1. After removal of 4 bases from V and 5 bases from J, the junction contained 6 bases not matched to a gene. CDR3 length: 15 residues. CDR1 and CDR2 from the germline V gene are SEHNR and FQNEAQ (reference sequence). CDR3 in amino acids: CASSSRTGGIETQYF. DNA for the CDR3: TGTGCCAGCAGCTCCAGGACAGGGGGCATCGAGACCCAGTACTTC.

This rearrangement joins TRBV6-5 to TRBJ2-5; no clear D gene. The germline V and J ends were trimmed by 0 bases and 8 bases, with 13 bases remaining between them. CDR1 and CDR2 (germline): MNHEY, SVGAGI. The length of the CDR3 is 14 residues. The CDR3 region has the DNA TGTGCCAGCAGTTACTCGCTAGTAGATATTACCCAGTACTTC. Protein sequence: CASSYSLVDITQYF.

This rearrangement joins TRBV29-1 to TRBJ2-3, with no clear D. The CDR3 loop spans 12 amino acids. Germline V gene sequence: CDR1 SQVTM, CDR2 ANQGSEA. Trimming removed 0 bases from V and 9 bases from J, with 10 bases in between. Here the CDR3 reads CSVEDQVGTQYF. The CDR3 DNA reads as TGCAGCGTTGAAGATCAAGTCGGGACGCAGTATTTT.

The gene calls are TRBV7-9 and TRBJ2-1; 13 positions agree with TRBD2. The J segment lost 15 bases and the V segment lost 5 bases, leaving 7 bases of the junction unmatched. The CDR3 spans 13 residues. Germline V lookup: CDR1 SEHNR, CDR2 FQNEAQ (reference sequence). The CDR3 sequence: CASSPGTSGDLFF. The CDR3 DNA is TGTGCCAGCAGCCCAGGGACTAGCGGGGACCTGTTCTTC. Full variable domain (missing parts from reference TRBV7-9 and TRBJ2-1): DTGVSQNPRHKITKRGQNVTFRCDPISEHNRLYWYRQTLGQGPEFLTYFQNEAQLEKSRLLSDRFSAERPKGSFSTLEIQRTEQGDSAMYLCASSPGTSGDLFFGPGTRLTVL.

This clone was seen a handful of times. The rearrangement links TRBV30 to TRBJ1-4; D gene uncertain. CDR1 is GTSNPN, CDR2 SVGIG, per germline (reference sequence). V lost 0 bases to trimming and J lost 8 bases, with 7 bases between them. This CDR3 is built from 12 residues. CDR3 coding DNA: TGTGCCTGGAGTGTAATACGGGAAAAACTGTTTTTT. As protein: CAWSVIREKLFF.

This chain uses TRBV5-4 with TRBJ2-7; 8 bases agree with TRBD1. From germline, CDR1 is SGHNT and CDR2 YYREEE (reference sequence). J lost 0 bases, V lost 4 bases, and 15 bases had no gene match. This CDR3 spans 18 amino acids. CDR3 region: CASSLIEGDRFFSYEQYF. In nucleotides, the CDR3 is TGTGCCAGCAGCCTCATTGAGGGGGACAGGTTCTTCTCCTACGAGCAGTACTTC.

This clone was detected once. The rearrangement uses TRBV6-5 and TRBJ2-2; a possible D gene is TRBD1 (6 bases). Germline assignment: CDR1 MNHEY and CDR2 SVGAGI. The CDR3 runs to 15 residues. The ends were cut back, 3 bases at V and 3 bases at J, with 11 bases in the middle. CDR3 in amino acids: CASSYRGGYTGELFF. DNA for the CDR3: TGTGCCAGCAGTTATAGAGGGGGATACACCGGGGAGCTGTTTTTT.

The chain carries TRBV6-5 and TRBJ1-2, with TRBD1 matching 7 bases. Trimming removed 5 bases from V and 5 bases from J; junction bases left unmatched: 5. Germline-derived CDR1 and CDR2 are MNHEY and SVGAGI. The CDR3 is 13 residues long. CDR3 nucleotide sequence: TGTGCCAGCAGTCCTCCGGGACAGTATGGCTACACCTTC. Amino acids: CASSPPGQYGYTF.

The genes are TRBV28 and TRBJ1-1; no clear D. The CDR3 has 15 amino acids. Trimming stripped 7 bases from V and 5 bases from J, with 20 bases between. The germline V gene encodes CDR1 MDHEN and CDR2 SYDVKM. Written as DNA, the CDR3 is TGTGCCAGCACTCTCCCCCCCGAGGGTCGGACTGAAGCTTTCTTT. It specifies CASTLPPEGRTEAFF. Together with reference TRBV28 and TRBJ1-1, the CDR3 gives the full variable domain: DVKVTQSSRYLVKRTGEKVFLECVQDMDHENMFWYRQDPGLGLRLIYFSYDVKMKEKGDIPEGYSVSREKKERFSLILESASTNQTSMYLCASTLPPEGRTEAFFGQGTRLTVV.